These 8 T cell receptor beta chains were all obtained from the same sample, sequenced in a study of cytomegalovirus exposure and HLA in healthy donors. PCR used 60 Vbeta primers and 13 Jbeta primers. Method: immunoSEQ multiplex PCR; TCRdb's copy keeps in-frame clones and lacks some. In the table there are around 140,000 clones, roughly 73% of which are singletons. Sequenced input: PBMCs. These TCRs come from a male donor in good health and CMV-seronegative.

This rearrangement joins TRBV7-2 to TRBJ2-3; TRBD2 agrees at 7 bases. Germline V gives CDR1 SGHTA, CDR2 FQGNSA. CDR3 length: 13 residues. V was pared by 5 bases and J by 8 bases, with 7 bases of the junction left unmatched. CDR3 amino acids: CASSPGEGLTQYF. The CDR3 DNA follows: TGTGCCAGCAGCCCCGGGGAGGGTCTTACGCAGTATTTT.

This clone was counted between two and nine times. The CDR3 DNA follows: TGTGCCATCAGGATTGGGGCGTTGAACACTGAAGCTTTCTTT. This encodes CAIRIGALNTEAFF. The rearrangement links TRBV10-3 to TRBJ1-1; a weak D match, TRBD1 (5 bases). CDR3 size: 14 residues. Germline V gives CDR1 ENHRY, CDR2 SYGVKD. The ends were cut back, 6 bases at V and 0 bases at J, with 11 bases in the middle.

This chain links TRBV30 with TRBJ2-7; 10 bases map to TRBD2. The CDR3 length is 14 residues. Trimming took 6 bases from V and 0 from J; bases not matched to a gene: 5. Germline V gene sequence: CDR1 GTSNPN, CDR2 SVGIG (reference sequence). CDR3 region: CACSSGGSSYEQYF. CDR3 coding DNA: TGTGCCTGTTCTAGCGGGGGAAGCTCCTACGAGCAGTACTTC.

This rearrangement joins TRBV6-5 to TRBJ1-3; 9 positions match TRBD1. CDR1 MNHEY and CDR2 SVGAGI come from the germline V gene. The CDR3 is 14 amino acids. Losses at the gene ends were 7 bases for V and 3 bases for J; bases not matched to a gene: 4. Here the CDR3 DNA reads TGTGCCAGCACCCAGGACAGGGGTGGAAACACCATATATTTT. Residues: CASTQDRGGNTIYF.

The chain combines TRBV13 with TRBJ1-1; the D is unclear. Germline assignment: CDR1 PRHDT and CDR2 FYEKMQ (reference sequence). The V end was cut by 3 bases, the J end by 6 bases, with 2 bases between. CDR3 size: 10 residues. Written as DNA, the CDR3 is TGTGCCAGCAGCTTCGCTGAAGCTTTCTTT. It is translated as CASSFAEAFF.

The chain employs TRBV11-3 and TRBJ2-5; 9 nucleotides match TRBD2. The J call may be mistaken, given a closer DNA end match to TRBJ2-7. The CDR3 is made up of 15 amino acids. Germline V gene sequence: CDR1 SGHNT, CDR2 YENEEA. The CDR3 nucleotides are TGTGCCAGCAGCTCCCGACAGCGGGGGGCGTACGAGCAGTACTTC. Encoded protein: CASSSRQRGAYEQYF.

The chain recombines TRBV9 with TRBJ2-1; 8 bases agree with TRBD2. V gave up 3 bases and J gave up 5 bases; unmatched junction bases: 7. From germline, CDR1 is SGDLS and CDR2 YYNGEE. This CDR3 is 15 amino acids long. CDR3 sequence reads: CASSDPAGGHNEQFF. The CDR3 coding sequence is TGTGCCAGCAGCGATCCCGCGGGGGGACACAATGAGCAGTTCTTC.

The CDR3 DNA reads TGTGCCAGCAGTGACCGGACAGGGGAAGACGAGCAGTACTTC. As protein: CASSDRTGEDEQYF. This rearrangement joins TRBV6-6 to TRBJ2-7, with TRBD1 matching 9 bases. The CDR3 is 14 residues long. V dropped 5 bases and J dropped 5; count of bases not matched to a gene: 7. Germline CDR1 MNHNY, CDR2 SVGAGI (reference sequence).